This T cell receptor beta chain came from a study of lymphopenia after photon versus proton radiotherapy. Study-level results: Under photons, naive T cells and diversity fell while effector/memory populations rose. In patients who died, overall survival fell as post-nadir TCR diversity dropped more. After the lymphocyte nadir, photon-treated repertoires showed oligoclonal expansion, especially of CD8+ Temra cells.

For this clone: The antigen is not known.

Generated by immunoSEQ multiplex PCR, the TCRdb table keeps only in-frame clones and is missing some. The table lists 35,000 to 45,000 clones, around 85% of them singletons. The sample was peripheral blood, taken from a patient treated with photon-based radiotherapy. This TCR came from a man over 45 with gastric cancer.

CDR3 in amino acids: CASSLAMGKNIQYF. Here the CDR3 DNA reads TGTGCCAGCAGCTTGGCGATGGGCAAAAACATTCAGTACTTC. The chain is built from TRBV5-6 and TRBJ2-4; no reliable D call. The CDR3 length is 14 residues. The ends were cut back, 0 bases at V and 3 bases at J, with 7 bases in the middle. Germline CDR1 is SGHDT and CDR2 is YYEEEE.